This T cell receptor beta chain was sequenced for a study of Ad26.COV2.S vaccination and SARS-CoV-2 variants. This clone was counted a single time. The antigen is unknown. CDR3 length: 13 residues. Germline V gene lookup returns CDR1 SGHVS and CDR2 FQNEAQ. V was clipped by 4 bases and J by 7 bases, with 11 bases between them. Study-level results: Quantification of TCR breadth and depth may have yielded underestimates of total T cell responses. While placebo recipients had lower spike-specific TCR breadth, vaccine recipients had more. Vaccinees and placebo recipients showed similar non-spike TCR breadth.

Profiled with immunoSEQ multiplex PCR; TCRdb holds only in-frame clones, not every one. The sample yields 300,000 to 400,000 clones, around 92% seen once. Sequencing used peripheral blood, obtained after recovery from COVID-19. The clonotype comes from a human donor who had recovered from COVID-19. The chain uses TRBV7-8 and TRBJ1-5; D is ambiguous. The CDR3 DNA sequence: TGTGCCAGCAGCTCGCTTCGGACCCAGCCCCAGCATTTT. Translating it yields CASSSLRTQPQHF.